This TCR beta chain was documented in a study of Ad26.COV2.S vaccination and SARS-CoV-2 variants. Study observations and caveats: The study found similar non-spike TCR breadth in vaccine and placebo recipients.

TCRdb's table, derived via immunoSEQ multiplex PCR, lists solely in-frame clones and lacks some. The sample contains more than 300,000 clones, 86% of which appear only once. With respect to this clone: Its antigen is as yet unknown.

Stated treatment: some 20 received Ad26.COV2.S at low or high dose, single or two shots; roughly five received placebo; per-sample allocation not given. Vaccine and placebo recipients were sampled on day 63 after the first injection. The sequence came from a person between 18 and 60 years old who received the Ad26.COV2.S COVID-19 vaccine or a placebo. The material was peripheral blood, obtained in a trial of Ad26.COV2.S vaccine versus placebo.

The CDR3 sequence is CASSYGTGSGELFF. The CDR3 nucleotides are TGTGCCAGCAGTTATGGGACAGGGTCCGGGGAGCTGTTTTTT. This rearrangement joins TRBV6-5 to TRBJ2-2; 9 bases line up with TRBD1. V trimming: 3 bases; J trimming: 6 bases; junction bases outside the gene matches: 2. The CDR3 sequence is 14 residues long. Germline V gene lookup returns CDR1 MNHEY and CDR2 SVGAGI.